Below, 12 T cell receptor beta chains from the same sample are listed, as sequenced in a study of cytomegalovirus exposure and HLA in healthy donors. PCR was performed using 60 Vbeta and 13 Jbeta primers. The data were produced by immunoSEQ multiplex PCR, yet TCRdb's version contains in-frame clones alone and is incomplete. The sample lists 110,000 or so clones, 67% occurring once. The specimen was PBMCs. These receptors came from a man between 18 and 35 years old in good health and CMV-seropositive.

DNA of the CDR3: TGCGCCAGCAGCTCACAGGGGGGGGACACTGAAGCTTTCTTT. Amino acids: CASSSQGGDTEAFF. The gene calls are TRBV5-1 and TRBJ1-1; 8 positions match TRBD1. CDR1 is SGHRS and CDR2 is YFSETQ in the germline V gene. The V segment lost 3 bases and the J segment 3 bases; nucleotides outside the gene matches: 4. The CDR3 sequence is 14 residues long. Based on the CDR3 plus reference TRBV5-1 and TRBJ1-1, the full variable domain is KAGVTQTPRYLIKTRGQQVTLSCSPISGHRSVSWYQQTPGQGLQFLFEYFSETQRNKGNFPGRFSGRQFSNSRSEMNVSTLELGDSALYLCASSSQGGDTEAFFGQGTRLTVV.

This chain connects TRBV9 to TRBJ1-5, with 7 nucleotides matching TRBD1. Germline CDR1 SGDLS, CDR2 YYNGEE. The V gene end was trimmed by 2 bases and the J gene end by 5 bases; junction bases not matched to a gene: 7. The CDR3 is made up of 15 amino acids. CDR3: CASSVTGAKDQPQHF. For the CDR3, the DNA is TGTGCCAGCAGCGTTACAGGGGCCAAGGATCAGCCCCAGCATTTT.

This clone has a handful of counts. The rearrangement joins TRBV4-2 to TRBJ2-2; 12 bases fit TRBD2. The ends lost 3 bases at V and 7 bases at J; junction bases unmatched: 6. Per the germline V gene, CDR1 is LGHNA and CDR2 is YNFKEQ. This CDR3 spans 16 amino acids. CDR3 protein: CASSHTSGGNGGELFF. Here the CDR3 DNA reads TGTGCCAGCAGCCACACTAGCGGGGGGAATGGCGGGGAGCTGTTTTTT.

This chain uses TRBV4-1 with TRBJ2-1; 11 nucleotides agree with TRBD2. V lost 0 bases and J lost 8; bases outside the gene matches: 6. CDR1 and CDR2 (germline): MGHRA, YSYEKL. CDR3 length: 16 amino acids. CDR3 bases: TGCGCCAGCAGCCAAGATTTAACTAGCGGGGGATATGAGCAGTTCTTC. Protein sequence: CASSQDLTSGGYEQFF.

The CDR3 spells CASSAGGALRRGEQFF. The DNA for the CDR3 is TGTGCCAGCAGCGCCGGGGGGGCCCTAAGGAGGGGTGAGCAGTTCTTC. The chain uses TRBV2 and TRBJ2-1, with 8 bases lining up with TRBD2. J gave up 9 bases and V 6 bases, and 16 bases lay outside the gene matches. Germline CDR1 and CDR2: SNHLY and FYNNEI. This CDR3 comprises 16 residues.

On this clone itself: This sample includes further DNA sequences coding for the same CDR3. The chain recombines TRBV9 with TRBJ1-2, with D perhaps matching TRBD1 (6 bases). Trimming removed 2 bases from V and 8 bases from J, with 10 bases in between. Germline loops: CDR1 SGDLS, CDR2 YYNGEE. CDR3 size: 12 residues. For the CDR3, the DNA is TGTGCCAGCAGCGTTACAGGGTTCGGCTACACCTTC. Protein product: CASSVTGFGYTF.

CDR3: CASSDWTGGGETQYF. The CDR3 DNA reads TGTGCCAGCAGTGACTGGACAGGGGGCGGGGAGACCCAGTACTTC. This chain uses TRBV6-1 with TRBJ2-5, with 11 positions matching TRBD1. V was pared by 3 bases and J by 5 bases, with 5 bases of the junction left unmatched. This CDR3 has 15 amino acids. From germline, CDR1 is MNHNS and CDR2 SASEGT.

The chain employs TRBV28 and TRBJ2-2; 10 positions agree with TRBD1. The germline gives CDR1 MDHEN, CDR2 SYDVKM. The CDR3 extends over 14 amino acids. V lost 4 bases and J lost 6; bases outside the gene matches: 2. CDR3 amino acids: CASSSTGGPGELFF. The DNA of the CDR3 is TGTGCCAGCAGTTCGACAGGGGGCCCCGGGGAGCTGTTTTTT.

The CDR3 here is CASSPGGGGNTIYF. The CDR3 coding sequence is TGTGCCAGCAGCCCTGGTGGCGGCGGAAACACCATATATTTT. V gene TRBV11-3 combines with J gene TRBJ1-3; D is undetermined. This CDR3 region has 14 residues. Germline V gives CDR1 SGHNT, CDR2 YENEEA. The V and J ends lost 5 bases and 4 bases respectively, with 12 bases between them.

The chain couples TRBV6-6 to TRBJ2-3; 11 bases are shared with TRBD2. This CDR3 has 16 amino acids. Germline V CDR1 and CDR2: MNHNY, SVGAGI (reference sequence). V shed 2 bases, J shed 3 bases, and the junction held 4 bases outside the gene matches. The CDR3 DNA reads TGTGCCAGCAGTTACACTCTAGCGGGGGGAACAGATACGCAGTATTTT. This sequence encodes CASSYTLAGGTDTQYF.

This clone has a handful of counts. V and J are TRBV9 and TRBJ1-3; 11 nucleotides agree with TRBD1. The CDR3 loop spans 15 amino acids. The J segment lost 7 bases and the V segment lost 4 bases, leaving 7 bases of the junction unmatched. From germline, CDR1 is SGDLS and CDR2 YYNGEE. The chain's CDR3 is CASSPRTGGTNTIYF. The CDR3 coding sequence is TGTGCCAGCAGCCCTCGGACAGGGGGCACGAACACCATATATTTT.

This clone was observed a few times. The J gene is TRBJ2-3, the V gene TRBV6-4, with D possibly TRBD2 on 7 matching bases. With 0 bases removed from V and 3 bases from J, the gap between germline ends came to 13 bases. CDR3 length equals 16 residues. Germline values: CDR1 MRHNA, CDR2 SNTAGT. The CDR3 region has the DNA TGTGCCAGCAGTGACTCCTCGGGGGGCCCGACAGATACGCAGTATTTT. Protein sequence: CASSDSSGGPTDTQYF.